This T cell receptor beta chain was found in a study of T cells in Graves' hyperthyroidism and ophthalmopathy. This clonotype showed up many times. The antigen is not known. Study-wide results and caveats: In the blood, most expanded thyroid clonotypes above 0.001 appeared as well.

Unmatched junction bases numbered 1, after V lost 3 bases and J lost 4 bases. Germline V gene data show CDR1 as SNHLY and CDR2 as FYNNEI. The CDR3 contains 14 residues. Using RNA transcripts as the source, TCR beta CDR3 regions were amplified. HTBI primers were employed in a first-round RT-PCR of the TCR CDR3. From the multiplex PCR reads, TCRdb called clonotypes with MiXCR, one entry per CDR3 protein. The repertoire has 730,000 or so distinct CDR3 sequences, 18% of them found once; the top ten carry around 17%. The TCR sequence derives from a woman in her forties or fifties with Graves' hyperthyroidism that later progressed to Graves' ophthalmopathy. The sequencing sample was made of blood. The chain recombines TRBV2 with TRBJ2-3; 10 nucleotides match TRBD1. CDR3 amino acids: CASSDDRGPDTQYF. CDR3 in DNA: TGTGCCAGCAGTGACGACAGGGGGCCAGATACGCAGTATTTT.